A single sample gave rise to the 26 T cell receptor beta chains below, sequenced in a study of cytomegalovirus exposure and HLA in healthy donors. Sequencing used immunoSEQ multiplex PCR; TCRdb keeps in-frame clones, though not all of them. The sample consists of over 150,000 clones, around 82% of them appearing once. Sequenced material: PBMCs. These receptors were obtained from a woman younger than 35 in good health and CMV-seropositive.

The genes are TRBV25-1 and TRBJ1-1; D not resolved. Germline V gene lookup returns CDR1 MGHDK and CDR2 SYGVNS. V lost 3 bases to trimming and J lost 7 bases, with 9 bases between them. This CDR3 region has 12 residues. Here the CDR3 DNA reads TGTGCCAGCAGTGACGGAGGCCTTGAAGCTTTCTTT. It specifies CASSDGGLEAFF.

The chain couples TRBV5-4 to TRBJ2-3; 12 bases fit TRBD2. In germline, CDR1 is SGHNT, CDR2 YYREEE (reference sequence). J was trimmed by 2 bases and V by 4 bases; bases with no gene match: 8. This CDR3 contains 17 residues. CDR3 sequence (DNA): TGTGCCAGCAGCGCACTCCTAGCGGGGGGGCCCACAGATACGCAGTATTTT. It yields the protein CASSALLAGGPTDTQYF.

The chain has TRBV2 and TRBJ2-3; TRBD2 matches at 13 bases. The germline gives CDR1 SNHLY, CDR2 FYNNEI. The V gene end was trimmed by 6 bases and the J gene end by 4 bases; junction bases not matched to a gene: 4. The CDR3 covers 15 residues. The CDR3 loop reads CASSPTSGGSDTQYF. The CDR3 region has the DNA TGTGCCAGCAGCCCGACTAGCGGGGGGTCAGATACGCAGTATTTT.

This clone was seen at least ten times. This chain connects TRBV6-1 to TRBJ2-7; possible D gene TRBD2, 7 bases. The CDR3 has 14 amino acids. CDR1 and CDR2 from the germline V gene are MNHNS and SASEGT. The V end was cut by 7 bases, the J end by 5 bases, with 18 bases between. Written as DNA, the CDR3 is TGTGCCAGCATTCTAAGGGGAGGGGGGCACGAGCAGTACTTC. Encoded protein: CASILRGGGHEQYF.

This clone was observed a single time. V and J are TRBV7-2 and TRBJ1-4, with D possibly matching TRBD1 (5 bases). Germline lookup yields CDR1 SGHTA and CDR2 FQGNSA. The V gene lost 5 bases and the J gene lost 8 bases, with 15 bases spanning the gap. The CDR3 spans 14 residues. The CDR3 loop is CASSPGLWNEKLFF. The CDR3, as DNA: TGTGCCAGCAGCCCGGGACTTTGGAACGAAAAACTGTTTTTT.

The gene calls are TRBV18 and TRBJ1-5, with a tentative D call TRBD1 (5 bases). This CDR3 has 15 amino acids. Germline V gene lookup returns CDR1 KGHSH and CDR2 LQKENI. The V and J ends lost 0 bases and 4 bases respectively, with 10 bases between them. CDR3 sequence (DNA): TGTGCCAGCTCACCACCGGGGGGGAGGAATCAGCCCCAGCATTTT. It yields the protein CASSPPGGRNQPQHF.

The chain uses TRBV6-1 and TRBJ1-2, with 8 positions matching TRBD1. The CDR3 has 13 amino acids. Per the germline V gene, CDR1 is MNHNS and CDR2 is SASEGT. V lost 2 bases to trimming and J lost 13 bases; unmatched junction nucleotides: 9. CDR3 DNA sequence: TGTGCCAGCAGTGAATTGATCGGACAGGGAACCACCTTC. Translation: CASSELIGQGTTF.

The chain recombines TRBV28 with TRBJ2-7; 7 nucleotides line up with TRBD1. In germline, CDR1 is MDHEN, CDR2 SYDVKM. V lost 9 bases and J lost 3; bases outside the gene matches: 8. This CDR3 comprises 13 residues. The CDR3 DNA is TGTGCCAGTGTCACGGGACAGAGCTACGAGCAGTACTTC. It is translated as CASVTGQSYEQYF.

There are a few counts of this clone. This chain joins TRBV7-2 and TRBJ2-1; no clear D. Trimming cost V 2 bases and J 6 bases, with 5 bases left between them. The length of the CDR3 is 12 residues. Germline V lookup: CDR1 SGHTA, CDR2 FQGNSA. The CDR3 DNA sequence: TGTGCCAGCAGCTTAAGTAGCAATGAGCAGTTCTTC. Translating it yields CASSLSSNEQFF.

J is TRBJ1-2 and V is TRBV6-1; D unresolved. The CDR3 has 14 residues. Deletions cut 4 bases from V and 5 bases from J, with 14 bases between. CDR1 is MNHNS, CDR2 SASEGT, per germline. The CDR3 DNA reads TGTGCCAGCAGTGGCGACCCCGGGGTTTATGGCTACACCTTC. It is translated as CASSGDPGVYGYTF.

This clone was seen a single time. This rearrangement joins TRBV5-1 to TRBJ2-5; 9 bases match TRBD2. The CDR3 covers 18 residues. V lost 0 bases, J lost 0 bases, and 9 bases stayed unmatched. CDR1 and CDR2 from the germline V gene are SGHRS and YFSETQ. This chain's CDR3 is CASSLGRSGGPYQETQYF. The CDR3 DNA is TGCGCCAGCAGCTTGGGCCGGAGCGGGGGGCCCTACCAAGAGACCCAGTACTTC.

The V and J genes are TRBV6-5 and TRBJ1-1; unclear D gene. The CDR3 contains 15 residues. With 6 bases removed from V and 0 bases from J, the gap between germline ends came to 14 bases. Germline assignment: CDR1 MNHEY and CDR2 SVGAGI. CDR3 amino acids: CASRPPGLLNTEAFF. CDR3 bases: TGTGCCAGCAGGCCGCCCGGTCTTTTGAACACTGAAGCTTTCTTT.

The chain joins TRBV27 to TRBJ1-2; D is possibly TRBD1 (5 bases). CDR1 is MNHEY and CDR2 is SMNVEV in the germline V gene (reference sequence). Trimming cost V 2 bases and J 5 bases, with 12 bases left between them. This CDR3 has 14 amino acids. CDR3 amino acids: CASSLQGGVYGYTF. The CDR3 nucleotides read TGTGCCAGCAGTTTACAGGGCGGAGTATATGGCTACACCTTC.

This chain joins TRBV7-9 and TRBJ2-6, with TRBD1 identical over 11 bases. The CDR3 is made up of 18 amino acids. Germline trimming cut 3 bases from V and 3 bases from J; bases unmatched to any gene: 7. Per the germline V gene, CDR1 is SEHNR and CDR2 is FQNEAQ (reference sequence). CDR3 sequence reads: CASSFVSGTGGGANVLTF. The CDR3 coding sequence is TGTGCCAGCAGCTTCGTCTCCGGGACAGGGGGTGGGGCCAACGTCCTGACTTTC.

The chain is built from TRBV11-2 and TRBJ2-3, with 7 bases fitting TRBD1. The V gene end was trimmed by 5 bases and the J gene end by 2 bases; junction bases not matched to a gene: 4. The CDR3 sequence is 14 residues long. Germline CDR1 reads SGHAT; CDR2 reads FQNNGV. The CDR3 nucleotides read TGTGCCAGCAGCCTAGGGGGCCCCACAGATACGCAGTATTTT. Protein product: CASSLGGPTDTQYF.

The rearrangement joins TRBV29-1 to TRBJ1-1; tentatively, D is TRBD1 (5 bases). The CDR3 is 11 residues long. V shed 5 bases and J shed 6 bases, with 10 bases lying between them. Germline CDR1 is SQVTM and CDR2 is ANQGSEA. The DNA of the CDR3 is TGCAGCGTTCGCGGGGGGGCTGAAGCTTTCTTT. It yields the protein CSVRGGAEAFF.

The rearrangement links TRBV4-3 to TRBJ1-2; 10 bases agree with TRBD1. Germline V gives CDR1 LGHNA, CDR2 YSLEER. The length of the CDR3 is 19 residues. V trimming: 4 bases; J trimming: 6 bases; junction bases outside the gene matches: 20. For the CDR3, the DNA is TGCGCCAGCAGCCCCTCACTTTTTAGGACAGGGGGACGAAATCATGGCTACACCTTC. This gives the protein CASSPSLFRTGGRNHGYTF.

The CDR3 region is CSVVAPRLGTYEQYF. In nucleotides, the CDR3 is TGCAGCGTTGTAGCCCCCCGGCTAGGCACTTACGAGCAGTACTTC. This sequence joins TRBV29-1 and TRBJ2-7; no reliable D call. Between the trimmed V and J ends, which lost 4 bases and 4 bases, there was a span of 20 bases. CDR3 size: 15 residues. Germline assignment: CDR1 SQVTM and CDR2 ANQGSEA.

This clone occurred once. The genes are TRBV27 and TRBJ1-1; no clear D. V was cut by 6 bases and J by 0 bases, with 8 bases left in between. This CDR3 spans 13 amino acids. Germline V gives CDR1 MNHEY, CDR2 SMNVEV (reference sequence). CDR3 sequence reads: CASSAQLNTEAFF. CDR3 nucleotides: TGTGCCAGCAGCGCACAGCTGAACACTGAAGCTTTCTTT.

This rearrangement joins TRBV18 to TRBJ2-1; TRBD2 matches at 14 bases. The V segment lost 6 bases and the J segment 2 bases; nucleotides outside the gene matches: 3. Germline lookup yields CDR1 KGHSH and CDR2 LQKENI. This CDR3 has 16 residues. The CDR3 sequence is CASSRTSGGPYNEQFF. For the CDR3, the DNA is TGTGCCAGCTCTCGGACTAGCGGGGGGCCCTACAATGAGCAGTTCTTC.

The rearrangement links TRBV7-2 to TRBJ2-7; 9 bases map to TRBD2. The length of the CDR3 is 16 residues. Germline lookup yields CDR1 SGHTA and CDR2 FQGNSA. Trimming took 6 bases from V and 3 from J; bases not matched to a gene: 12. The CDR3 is CASSRNRAGGNYEQYF. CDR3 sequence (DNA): TGTGCCAGCAGTCGTAATCGGGCGGGGGGGAACTACGAGCAGTACTTC. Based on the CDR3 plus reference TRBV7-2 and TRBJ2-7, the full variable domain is GAGVSQSPSNKVTEKGKDVELRCDPISGHTALYWYRQSLGQGLEFLIYFQGNSAPDKSGLPSDRFSAERTGGSVSTLTIQRTQQEDSAVYLCASSRNRAGGNYEQYFGPGTRLTVT.

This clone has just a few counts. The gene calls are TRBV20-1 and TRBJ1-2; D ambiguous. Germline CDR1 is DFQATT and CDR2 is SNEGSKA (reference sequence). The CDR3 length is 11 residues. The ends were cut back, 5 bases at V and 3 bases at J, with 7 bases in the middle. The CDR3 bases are TGCAGTGCTGGGCAGGACTATGGCTACACCTTC. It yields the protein CSAGQDYGYTF.

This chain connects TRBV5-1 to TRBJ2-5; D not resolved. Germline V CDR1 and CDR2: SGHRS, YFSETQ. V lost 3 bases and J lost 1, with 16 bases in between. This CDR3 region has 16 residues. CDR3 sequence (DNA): TGCGCCAGCAGCTCCGAGCGATTAGCAGTCCAAGAGACCCAGTACTTC. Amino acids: CASSSERLAVQETQYF.

The CDR3 sequence: CASSQDRTGGSGYTF. The CDR3, as DNA: TGCGCCAGCAGCCAAGATCGGACAGGGGGAAGCGGCTACACCTTC. The chain employs TRBV4-1 and TRBJ1-2, with TRBD1 matching 10 bases. CDR1 MGHRA and CDR2 YSYEKL come from the germline V gene. This CDR3 is 15 amino acids long. Losses at the gene ends were 0 bases for V and 8 bases for J; bases not matched to a gene: 6.

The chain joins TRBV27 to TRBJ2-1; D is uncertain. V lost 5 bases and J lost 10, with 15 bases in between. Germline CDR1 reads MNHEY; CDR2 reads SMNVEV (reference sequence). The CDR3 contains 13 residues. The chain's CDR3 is CASSPGRLNEQFF. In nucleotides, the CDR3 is TGTGCCAGCAGTCCCGGTAGACTCAACGAGCAGTTCTTC.

The DNA of the CDR3 is TGTGCCAGCGCTAAGGGGGAAACCTACGAGCAGTACTTC. This codes for CASAKGETYEQYF. The V call is TRBV27, the J call TRBJ2-7; possible D gene TRBD1, 6 bases. The germline gives CDR1 MNHEY, CDR2 SMNVEV (reference sequence). V was cut by 8 bases and J by 2 bases, with 13 bases left in between. The CDR3 runs 13 residues.